This T cell receptor beta chain was sequenced in a study of a mutant IDH1 vaccine in newly diagnosed glioma. Overall study context: Treated patients comprised about 60% males and around 38% females, mean age about 43 years.

Clones were sequenced by immunoSEQ multiplex PCR, and TCRdb holds only the in-frame ones, with some missing. The sample contains about 24,000 clones, approximately 90% of which appear only once. Time point meaning: baseline, week 1 (first vaccination visit). Treatment of the sample: pre-vaccination baseline after standard-of-care therapy. Astrocytomas found in donors were new, WHO grade 3 or 4, IDH1-mutant and ATRX-lost. CDR1 SGHRS and CDR2 YFSETQ come from the germline V gene. The CDR3 contains 16 residues. V was clipped by 2 bases and J by 0 bases, with 14 bases between them. The J gene is TRBJ1-1, the V gene TRBV5-1; perhaps TRBD1 as D (6 bases). The sample was PBMCs, taken from a glioma patient treated with radiotherapy, temozolomide or both. The clonotype originates from a man aged 25 to 40 with glioma. The CDR3 protein is CASSLPQTGLNTEAFF. DNA for the CDR3: TGCGCCAGCAGCTTACCTCAGACAGGTTTGAACACTGAAGCTTTCTTT.